The clone carrying this TCR beta chain occurred many times. Its target is unknown. Germline and junction disagree at one end, which may indicate a read error. The sample originates from a study of metastatic and nonmetastatic thyroid tumors. Study overall: Repertoire comparisons spanned blood and tumor or nodule tissue from malignant and benign thyroid patients. Study results and caveats: Benign nodules were reported to have significantly lower TCR beta diversity than malignant thyroid tumors, in blood and tumor.

Each patient went into thyroid surgery without having received any treatment. From germline, CDR1 is SSHAT and CDR2 FNYEAQ (reference sequence). The CDR3 sequence is 16 residues long. Original methodology: Between-group CDR3 differences, defined by clinicopathological status, yielded a distant-metastasis classifier for papillary thyroid cancer. TCRdb re-called the PCR reads through MiXCR. The V and J calls, along with clone size, are taken from TCRdb and not from the paper's own processing. The sample records approximately 25,000 clones, around an eighth being singletons. The chain uses TRBV7-7 and TRBJ1-6; D perhaps matches TRBD1 (5 bases). Source material: blood. The receptor was derived from a female donor with papillary thyroid cancer or a benign thyroid nodule (not recorded which). Some clones in this sample may be carry-over from other donors' samples. CDR3 amino acids: CASSLKHRNFNSPLHF. The CDR3 DNA is TGTGCTAGCAGCCTAAAGCACAGGAATTTCAATTCACCCCTCCACTTT.